Below are 25 T cell receptor beta chains sequenced from a single sample in a study of T cell responses to AZD1222 COVID-19 vaccine. Produced via immunoSEQ multiplex PCR; TCRdb's table is partial and in-frame only. The data show approximately 110,000 clones, about nine tenths seen once. Specimen: peripheral blood, collected on day 0 of AZD1222 vaccination. The source of these receptors is an adult in good health.

V gene TRBV2 combines with J gene TRBJ1-4; 7 bases are shared with TRBD1. The CDR3 has 15 amino acids. CDR1 is SNHLY and CDR2 is FYNNEI in the germline V gene. V gave up 6 bases and J gave up 3 bases; unmatched junction bases: 7. The CDR3 region is CASRATGVANEKLFF. The CDR3 DNA is TGTGCCAGCAGAGCAACAGGGGTGGCTAATGAAAAACTGTTTTTT.

Only one count was recorded for this clone. The V call is TRBV7-9, the J call TRBJ2-3, with TRBD2 matching 12 bases. From germline, CDR1 is SEHNR and CDR2 FQNEAQ (reference sequence). J was trimmed by 2 bases and V by 5 bases; bases with no gene match: 5. The CDR3 covers 16 residues. In DNA, the CDR3 is TGTGCCAGCAGCGGGGGACTAGCGGGCCTCACAGATACGCAGTATTTT. It codes for CASSGGLAGLTDTQYF.

The genes are TRBV27 and TRBJ2-3; D is uncertain. With 6 bases removed from V and 0 bases from J, the gap between germline ends came to 10 bases. From germline, CDR1 is MNHEY and CDR2 SMNVEV (reference sequence). The CDR3 is made up of 14 amino acids. DNA of the CDR3: TGTGCCAGCAGGCTAGGTCTTAGCACAGATACGCAGTATTTT. Amino acids: CASRLGLSTDTQYF.

This chain links TRBV15 with TRBJ2-7, with D perhaps being TRBD1 or TRBD2 (6 bases each). Trimming stripped 5 bases from V and 4 bases from J, with 18 bases between. The CDR3 is 15 residues long. Per the germline V gene, CDR1 is LNHNV and CDR2 is YYDKDF (reference sequence). The CDR3 nucleotides read TGTGCCACCAGCTCCACGGGCAGGAGGGGGTACGAGCAGTACTTC. Translation: CATSSTGRRGYEQYF.

V usage is TRBV3-1 (or the pseudogene TRBV3-2) and J usage is TRBJ1-4, with no clear D. This CDR3 is 13 amino acids long. Trimming cost V 6 bases and J 3 bases, with 8 bases left between them. Germline V CDR1 and CDR2: LGHDT, YNNKEL (reference sequence). CDR3 residues: CASSRGSNEKLFF. CDR3 sequence (DNA): TGTGCCAGCAGTCGAGGGTCTAATGAAAAACTGTTTTTT.

J is TRBJ1-4 and V is TRBV5-1; weak D call: TRBD1 (5 bases). The CDR3 is made up of 15 amino acids. The germline V gene has CDR1 SGHRS and CDR2 YFSETQ. V lost 0 bases and J 7 bases, leaving 13 bases between the germline ends. CDR3 amino acids: CASSLAGSGGEKLFF. The CDR3, as DNA: TGCGCCAGCAGCTTGGCTGGATCTGGGGGTGAAAAACTGTTTTTT.

The V gene is TRBV19, the J gene TRBJ2-1; 10 nucleotides line up with TRBD2. The germline CDR1 and CDR2 sequences are LNHDA and SQIVND (reference sequence). The V and J ends lost 6 bases and 6 bases, in that order; junction bases with no gene match: 8. This CDR3 region has 15 residues. The CDR3 protein is CASSPGTSVVNEQFF. The CDR3 coding sequence is TGTGCCAGTAGCCCCGGGACTAGCGTCGTCAATGAGCAGTTCTTC.

V gene TRBV19 combines with J gene TRBJ1-4; D gene ambiguous. Germline values: CDR1 LNHDA, CDR2 SQIVND (reference sequence). The CDR3 covers 14 residues. The ends were cut back, 5 bases at V and 4 bases at J, with 11 bases in the middle. The CDR3 spells CASSSWESNEKLFF. CDR3 nucleotide sequence: TGTGCCAGTAGTTCGTGGGAGAGTAATGAAAAACTGTTTTTT.

V is TRBV11-2 and J is TRBJ2-7, with a weak D call TRBD2 (5 bases). This CDR3 is 13 amino acids long. The germline V and J ends were trimmed by 5 bases and 9 bases, with 17 bases remaining between them. CDR1 and CDR2 (germline): SGHAT, FQNNGV. The CDR3 is CASSGLPGLGQYF. The CDR3, as DNA: TGTGCCAGCAGCGGACTCCCGGGGTTGGGGCAGTACTTC. The full variable domain, completed using reference TRBV11-2 and TRBJ2-7, is EAGVAQSPRYKIIEKRQSVAFWCNPISGHATLYWYQQILGQGPKLLIQFQNNGVVDDSQLPKDRFSAERLKGVDSTLKIQPAKLEDSAVYLCASSGLPGLGQYFGPGTRLTVT.

In this sample, this clone turned up once. The junction departs from the called germline gene at one end, perhaps through a read error. The rearrangement links TRBV18 to TRBJ2-7; 7 bases agree with TRBD1. In germline, CDR1 is KGHSH, CDR2 LQKENI. The CDR3 is made up of 14 amino acids. The CDR3 DNA is TGTGCCAGCTCAATTACAGGGACAGACTATCTTCCGGACTTC. Protein sequence: CASSITGTDYLPDF.

This chain connects TRBV5-1 to TRBJ2-2, with D possibly TRBD2 on 6 matching bases. The V gene lost 4 bases and the J gene lost 6 bases, with 10 bases spanning the gap. This CDR3 is 13 amino acids long. Per germline, CDR1 SGHRS and CDR2 YFSETQ. The CDR3 region is CASSLGGAGELFF. The CDR3, as DNA: TGCGCCAGCAGCCTCGGAGGGGCCGGGGAGCTGTTTTTT.

This clone was recorded once. The chain employs TRBV5-1 and TRBJ1-1; the D is unclear. V was trimmed by 0 bases and J by 4 bases, leaving 7 bases between them. The length of the CDR3 is 13 residues. CDR1 is SGHRS, CDR2 YFSETQ, per germline. The CDR3 DNA sequence: TGCGCCAGCAGCTTGGAGACCGGCACTGAAGCTTTCTTT. It yields the protein CASSLETGTEAFF.

The genes are TRBV7-8 and TRBJ1-6; 9 nucleotides match TRBD1. J was trimmed by 6 bases and V by 5 bases; bases with no gene match: 11. CDR3 length: 17 residues. Germline CDR1 SGHVS, CDR2 FQNEAQ. This CDR3 is CASSARGGQGTNSPLHF. In nucleotides, the CDR3 is TGTGCCAGCAGCGCACGGGGTGGACAGGGGACTAATTCACCCCTCCACTTT. The complete variable domain, with remaining parts taken from reference TRBV7-8 and TRBJ1-6, reads GAGVSQSPRYKVAKRGQDVALRCDPISGHVSLFWYQQALGQGPEFLTYFQNEAQLDKSGLPSDRFFAERPEGSVSTLKIQRTQQEDSAVYLCASSARGGQGTNSPLHFGNGTRLTVT.

This chain uses TRBV7-2 with TRBJ1-1; D call uncertain. This CDR3 is built from 15 residues. The ends were cut back, 1 base at V and 5 bases at J, with 14 bases in the middle. Germline CDR1 and CDR2: SGHTA and FQGNSA. CDR3 residues: CASSLGIAGATEAFF. The DNA of the CDR3 is TGTGCCAGCAGCTTAGGCATAGCAGGCGCGACTGAAGCTTTCTTT.

This chain connects TRBV5-6 to TRBJ2-1; D unresolved. Trimming took off 4 bases at V and 8 bases at J, with 16 bases between the two ends. This CDR3 region has 14 residues. Germline V lookup: CDR1 SGHDT, CDR2 YYEEEE. In DNA form, the CDR3 reads TGTGCCAGCAGCGAGACAACGACGCGGTATGAGCAGTTCTTC. Its protein product is CASSETTTRYEQFF.

The gene calls are TRBV7-2 and TRBJ2-5; 7 positions agree with TRBD2. This CDR3 has 16 amino acids. Germline CDR1 reads SGHTA; CDR2 reads FQGNSA. With 3 bases clipped from V and 2 bases from J, the junction kept 9 bases outside the gene matches. The CDR3 bases are TGTGCCAGCAGCTTGGGGAGCGGCGGGGGACAAGAGACCCAGTACTTC. As protein: CASSLGSGGGQETQYF.

The V and J genes are TRBV3-1 (or the pseudogene TRBV3-2) and TRBJ2-3, with D perhaps assigned TRBD1 or TRBD2 (6 bases each). Trimming removed 0 bases at V and 0 bases at J, with 13 bases between. CDR3 length equals 17 residues. Germline V gene sequence: CDR1 LGHDT, CDR2 YNNKEL (reference sequence). In DNA, the CDR3 is TGTGCCAGCAGCCAAGATCTAGGAGGGGGGAGCACAGATACGCAGTATTTT. It is translated as CASSQDLGGGSTDTQYF.

The genes are TRBV7-2 and TRBJ2-3; D gene ambiguous. The CDR3 extends over 14 amino acids. Deletions cut 5 bases from V and 2 bases from J, with 11 bases between. Germline V lookup: CDR1 SGHTA, CDR2 FQGNSA. DNA for the CDR3: TGTGCCAGCAGCCTTGGGCCCTACACAGATACGCAGTATTTT. Translated, it gives CASSLGPYTDTQYF.

This sequence joins TRBV14 and TRBJ1-2; maybe TRBD1 (5 bases). The CDR3 has 16 amino acids. V was pared by 0 bases and J by 3 bases, with 14 bases between. Per the germline V gene, CDR1 is SGHDN and CDR2 is FVKESK. CDR3 in DNA: TGTGCCAGCAGCCAAGAATTCGGGGGACGGGACTATGGCTACACCTTC. Translated: CASSQEFGGRDYGYTF. The full variable domain, rest sourced from reference TRBV14 and TRBJ1-2, is EAGVTQFPSHSVIEKGQTVTLRCDPISGHDNLYWYRRVMGKEIKFLLHFVKESKQDESGMPNNRFLAERTGGTYSTLKVQPAELEDSGVYFCASSQEFGGRDYGYTFGSGTRLTVV.

CDR3 DNA: TGTGCCAGCAGACGACTTGGACAGGGGAATCAGCCCCAGCATTTT. Protein: CASRRLGQGNQPQHF. The rearrangement joins TRBV27 to TRBJ1-5, with 9 bases lining up with TRBD1. V shed 6 bases, J shed 4 bases, and the junction held 7 bases outside the gene matches. CDR1 is MNHEY and CDR2 is SMNVEV in the germline V gene (reference sequence). This CDR3 is built from 15 residues.

This clone appeared a few times. The chain links TRBV9 to TRBJ2-7; weak D call: TRBD2 (5 bases). The V gene's germline CDR1 is SGDLS and CDR2 YYNGEE. V lost 0 bases, J lost 1 base, and 5 bases lay in between. There are 13 residues in the CDR3. The CDR3 region has the DNA TGTGCCAGCAGCGTAGCGGGGTCCTACGAGCAGTACTTC. Protein product: CASSVAGSYEQYF.

In nucleotides, the CDR3 is TGTGCCAGTAGTATTCGGGCAGGGACAACCGGGGAGCTGTTTTTT. Its translation: CASSIRAGTTGELFF. This sequence joins TRBV19 and TRBJ2-2; TRBD1 might be the D (6 bases). CDR3 length: 15 amino acids. The germline V and J ends were trimmed by 3 bases and 5 bases, with 13 bases remaining between them. The germline V gene has CDR1 LNHDA and CDR2 SQIVND (reference sequence). Variable domain in full (rest from reference TRBV19 and TRBJ2-2): DGGITQSPKYLFRKEGQNVTLSCEQNLNHDAMYWYRQDPGQGLRLIYYSQIVNDFQKGDIAEGYSVSREKKESFPLTVTSAQKNPTAFYLCASSIRAGTTGELFFGEGSRLTVL.

The genes are TRBV9 and TRBJ2-1, with unresolved D. With 4 bases removed from V and 0 bases from J, the gap between germline ends came to 14 bases. CDR3 length equals 16 residues. Germline V CDR1 and CDR2: SGDLS, YYNGEE. The DNA of the CDR3 is TGTGCCAGCAGCCCTAACAGTTTAATCTCCTACAATGAGCAGTTCTTC. Protein: CASSPNSLISYNEQFF.

This rearrangement joins TRBV2 to TRBJ2-5; no clear D gene. V lost 6 bases and J 2 bases, leaving 13 bases between the germline ends. The CDR3 contains 14 residues. Germline CDR1 is SNHLY and CDR2 is FYNNEI. This CDR3 reads CASSELLGQETQYF. The CDR3 nucleotides are TGTGCCAGCAGCGAACTTTTAGGGCAAGAGACCCAGTACTTC.

J is TRBJ2-1 and V is TRBV11-3, with D perhaps matching TRBD1 (7 bases). Trimming removed 4 bases from V and 3 bases from J, with 13 bases in between. CDR1 and CDR2 (germline): SGHNT, YENEEA. CDR3 size: 15 residues. CDR3 amino acids: CASSSGGPGYNEQFF. CDR3 sequence (DNA): TGTGCCAGCAGCTCAGGGGGGCCGGGCTACAATGAGCAGTTCTTC.